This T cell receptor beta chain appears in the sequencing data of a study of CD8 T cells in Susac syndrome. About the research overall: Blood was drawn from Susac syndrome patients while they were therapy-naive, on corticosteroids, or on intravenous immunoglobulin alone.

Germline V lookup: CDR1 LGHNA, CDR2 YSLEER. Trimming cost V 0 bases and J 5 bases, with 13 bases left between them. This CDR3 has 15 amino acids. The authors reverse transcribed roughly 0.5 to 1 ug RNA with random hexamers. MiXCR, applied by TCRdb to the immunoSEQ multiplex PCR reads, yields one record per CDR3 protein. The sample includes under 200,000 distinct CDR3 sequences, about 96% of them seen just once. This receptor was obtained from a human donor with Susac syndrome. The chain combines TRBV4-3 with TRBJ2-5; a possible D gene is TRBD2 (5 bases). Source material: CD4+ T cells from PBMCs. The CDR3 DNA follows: TGCGCCAGCAGCCAAGAAACCCGGGGTACTGAGACCCAGTACTTC. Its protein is CASSQETRGTETQYF.